This entry features one TCR beta chain sequence. The source of the sample is a study of blood T cell repertoires in COVID-19. Study at large: The United States, Italy and Spain supplied acute and convalescent COVID-19 samples. T cells, B-cell-depleted T cells, or PBMCs provided the cDNA or gDNA that served as material.

Libraries were prepared by immunoSEQ multiplex PCR; TCRdb keeps only in-frame clonotypes and omits some of them. The table includes about 310,000 clones, 90% detected once. Recruited during active infection, patients (from Seattle) were subsequently followed longitudinally. The sequenced sample was peripheral blood. This TCR derives from a woman in her thirties or forties with COVID-19, enrolled during active disease.

CDR3 loop: CATSSRGSPYEQYF. Here the CDR3 DNA reads TGTGCCACCAGCTCCCGCGGAAGTCCCTACGAGCAGTACTTC. V usage is TRBV15 and J usage is TRBJ2-7; the D is unclear. Germline V gene sequence: CDR1 LNHNV, CDR2 YYDKDF (reference sequence). The CDR3 is 14 residues long. Trimming removed 5 bases from V and 2 bases from J, with 13 bases in between. Using reference TRBV15 and TRBJ2-7 for the parts outside the CDR3, the full variable domain is DAMVIQNPRYQVTQFGKPVTLSCSQTLNHNVMYWYQQKSSQAPKLLFHYYDKDFNNEADTPDNFQSRRPNTSFCFLDIRSPGLGDTAMYLCATSSRGSPYEQYFGPGTRLTVT.